What follows describes a single T cell receptor beta chain. Its antigen remains unidentified. Naive CD8 cells, CD45RO-negative and positively selected for CCR7, excluded terminally differentiated effector memory CD45RA+ cells. This CDR3 comprises 11 residues. The entry originates in a study of shared clonotypes between healthy human individuals. Points from the study as a whole: The generation probabilities recorded for non-shared clonotypes fell below those of clonotypes shared by all four donors.

The assay was immunoSEQ multiplex PCR, and TCRdb's table has in-frame clones only and misses some. The sample lists 2 million or so clones, about 94% occurring once. This clonotype was obtained from a man aged 18 to 29 in good health. The chain is built from TRBV21-1 and TRBJ2-2; the D call of TRBD1 is as the table states it, not checked on the DNA. TRBV21-1 corresponds to a pseudogene. The sample consisted of naive CD8+ T cells sorted from blood. The CDR3 DNA reads TGTGCCAGCCAGGGTCCCGGGGAGCTGTTTTTT. Translating gives CASQGPGELFF.